What follows are 10 T cell receptor beta chains derived from one specimen sequenced in a study of PD-1 blockade in classical Hodgkin lymphoma (dated by TCRdb to about 2020). What this sample's time point label stands for: newly diagnosed, previously untreated cHL patient sample. CD4+ T cells were purified from thawed PBMCs by magnetic negative selection with a Miltenyi CD4+ T cell isolation kit. The library was built by means of the immunoSEQ multiplex PCR assay. TCRdb provides this immuneACCESS table in a form limited to in-frame rearrangements. Some clones are lacking; in checked studies, under half of them reflect an unresolved V gene, and why the rest are absent is not known. A total of around 26,000 clones appear in this sample, roughly 89% of them only once. About 0.5% of the sample is taken by the ten largest. The specimen was CD4+ T cells from blood. The source of these receptors is a human donor with classical Hodgkin lymphoma.

The chain has TRBV14 and TRBJ1-1; TRBD1 might be the D (5 bases). Per germline, CDR1 SGHDN and CDR2 FVKESK. V shed 5 bases and J shed 2 bases, with 9 bases lying between them. This CDR3 has 13 residues. The DNA of the CDR3 is TGTGCCAGCAGCGTGACAGTAAACACTGAAGCTTTCTTT. As protein: CASSVTVNTEAFF.

The chain is built from TRBV6-5 and TRBJ2-7; 14 bases line up with TRBD2. The length of the CDR3 is 16 residues. Germline V gene lookup returns CDR1 MNHEY and CDR2 SVGAGI. After removal of 4 bases from V and 2 bases from J, the junction contained 4 bases not matched to a gene. The DNA of the CDR3 is TGTGCCAGCAGTTGGGGGACTAGCGGGGGCACCTACGAGCAGTACTTC. This encodes CASSWGTSGGTYEQYF.

The chain employs TRBV19 and TRBJ2-7, with 9 bases aligning to TRBD1. The V gene end was trimmed by 6 bases and the J gene end by 5 bases; junction bases not matched to a gene: 8. The CDR3 extends over 14 amino acids. The germline V gene encodes CDR1 LNHDA and CDR2 SQIVND (reference sequence). This CDR3 is CASRPRGDRDEQYF. The CDR3 region has the DNA TGTGCCAGTAGACCGAGGGGGGACAGGGACGAGCAGTACTTC.

The rearrangement joins TRBV28 to TRBJ2-3; D is undetermined. Germline V gene data show CDR1 as MDHEN and CDR2 as SYDVKM. This CDR3 region has 13 residues. Trimming left V 2 bases short and J 6 bases short, with 9 bases between. CDR3 sequence (DNA): TGTGCCAGCAGTTTAAGGGCCTATGATACGCAGTATTTT. This translates into CASSLRAYDTQYF.

The CDR3 region is CASISPGWIGEKLFF. The CDR3 DNA reads as TGTGCCAGCATCTCTCCGGGTTGGATTGGCGAAAAACTGTTTTTT. V and J are TRBV2 and TRBJ1-4, with no clear D. The CDR3 is 15 amino acids. CDR1 is SNHLY and CDR2 is FYNNEI in the germline V gene. Deletions cut 7 bases from V and 8 bases from J, with 20 bases between.

The V gene is TRBV5-5, the J gene TRBJ1-5, with D possibly TRBD1 on 5 matching bases. CDR1 and CDR2 (germline): SGHKS, YYEKEE (reference sequence). The CDR3 is 15 residues long. The germline V and J ends were trimmed by 0 bases and 6 bases, with 13 bases remaining between them. The CDR3 here is CASSLDAGRGQPQHF. The CDR3 bases are TGTGCCAGCAGCTTGGATGCGGGTAGGGGTCAGCCCCAGCATTTT.

The chain joins TRBV5-6 to TRBJ2-7, with D possibly matching TRBD1 (7 bases). The CDR3 consists of 15 residues. Trimming took off 3 bases at V and 5 bases at J, with 18 bases between the two ends. Germline assignment: CDR1 SGHDT and CDR2 YYEEEE. DNA for the CDR3: TGTGCCAGCAGCTATCCAGGGGGGCAAGGCAACGAGCAGTACTTC. It encodes CASSYPGGQGNEQYF.

The chain employs TRBV9 and TRBJ1-2; 7 bases agree with TRBD1. V gave up 4 bases and J gave up 7 bases; unmatched junction bases: 7. Germline CDR1 reads SGDLS; CDR2 reads YYNGEE. The CDR3 runs 13 residues. The CDR3 DNA reads as TGTGCCAGCAGCCCCAGGGACAGCTTTGGCTACACCTTC. This encodes CASSPRDSFGYTF.

The chain combines TRBV5-1 with TRBJ2-7; D may be TRBD1 (6 bases). The germline V gene has CDR1 SGHRS and CDR2 YFSETQ. The CDR3 contains 14 residues. Deletions cut 0 bases from V and 2 bases from J, with 9 bases between. The CDR3 sequence is CASSLGGGTYEQYF. CDR3 DNA sequence: TGCGCCAGCAGCTTGGGAGGGGGAACCTACGAGCAGTACTTC.

This chain links TRBV30 with TRBJ2-6, with D hard to call. CDR3 size: 16 residues. CDR1 is GTSNPN, CDR2 SVGIG, per germline (reference sequence). Trimming took 0 bases from V and 3 from J, leaving 12 bases between them. CDR3 bases: TGTGCCTGGAGTGTAATGCCTCAAGGTGGGGCCAACGTCCTGACTTTC. This translates into CAWSVMPQGGANVLTF.